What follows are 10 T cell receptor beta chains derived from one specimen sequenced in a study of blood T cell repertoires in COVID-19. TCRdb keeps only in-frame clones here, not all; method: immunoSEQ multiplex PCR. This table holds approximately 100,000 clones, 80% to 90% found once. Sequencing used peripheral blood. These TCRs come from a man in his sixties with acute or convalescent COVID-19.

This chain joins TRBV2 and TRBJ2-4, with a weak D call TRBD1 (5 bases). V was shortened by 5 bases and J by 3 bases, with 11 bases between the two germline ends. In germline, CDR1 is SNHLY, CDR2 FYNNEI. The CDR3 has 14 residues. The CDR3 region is CASSFQGDKNIQYF. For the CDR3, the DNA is TGTGCCAGCAGTTTCCAAGGGGACAAAAACATTCAGTACTTC.

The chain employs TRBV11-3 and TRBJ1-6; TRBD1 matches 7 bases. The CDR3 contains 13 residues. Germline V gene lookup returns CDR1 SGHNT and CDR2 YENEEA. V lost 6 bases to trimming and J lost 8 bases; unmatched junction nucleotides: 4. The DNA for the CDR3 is TGTGCCAGCAGTCGGGACAGAGATTCACCCCTCCACTTT. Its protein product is CASSRDRDSPLHF.

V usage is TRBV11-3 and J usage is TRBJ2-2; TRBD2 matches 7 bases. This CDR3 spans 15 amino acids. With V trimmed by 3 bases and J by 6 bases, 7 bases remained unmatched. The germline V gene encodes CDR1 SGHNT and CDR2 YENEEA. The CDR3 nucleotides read TGTGCCAGCAGCTTCGGCGGGAGTTATGCCGGGGAGCTGTTTTTT. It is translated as CASSFGGSYAGELFF. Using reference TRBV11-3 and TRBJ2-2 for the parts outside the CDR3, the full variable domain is EAGVVQSPRYKIIEKKQPVAFWCNPISGHNTLYWYLQNLGQGPELLIRYENEEAVDDSQLPKDRFSAERLKGVDSTLKIQPAELGDSAVYLCASSFGGSYAGELFFGEGSRLTVL.

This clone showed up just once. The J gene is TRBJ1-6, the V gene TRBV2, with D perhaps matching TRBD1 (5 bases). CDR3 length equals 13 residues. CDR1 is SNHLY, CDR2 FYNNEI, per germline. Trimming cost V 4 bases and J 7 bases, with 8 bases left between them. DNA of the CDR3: TGTGCCAGCAGTGGACAGTTGAATTCACCCCTCCACTTT. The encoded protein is CASSGQLNSPLHF.

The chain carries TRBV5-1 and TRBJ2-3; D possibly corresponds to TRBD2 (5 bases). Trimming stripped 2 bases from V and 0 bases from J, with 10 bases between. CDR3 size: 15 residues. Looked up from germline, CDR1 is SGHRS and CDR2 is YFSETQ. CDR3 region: CASSFRGPSTDTQYF. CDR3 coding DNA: TGCGCCAGCAGCTTTCGAGGGCCTAGCACAGATACGCAGTATTTT.

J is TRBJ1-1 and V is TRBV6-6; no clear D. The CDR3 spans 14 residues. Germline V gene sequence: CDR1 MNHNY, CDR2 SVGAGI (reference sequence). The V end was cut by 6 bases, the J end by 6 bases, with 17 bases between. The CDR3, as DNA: TGTGCCAGCAGAAAGACACCCTCCTCGGCTGAAGCTTTCTTT. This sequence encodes CASRKTPSSAEAFF.

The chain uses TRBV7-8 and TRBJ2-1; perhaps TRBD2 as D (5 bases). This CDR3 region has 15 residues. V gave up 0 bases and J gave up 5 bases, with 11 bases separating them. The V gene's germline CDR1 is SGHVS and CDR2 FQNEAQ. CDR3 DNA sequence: TGTGCCAGCAGCTTAGCCCGACTATCCCACAATGAGCAGTTCTTC. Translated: CASSLARLSHNEQFF.

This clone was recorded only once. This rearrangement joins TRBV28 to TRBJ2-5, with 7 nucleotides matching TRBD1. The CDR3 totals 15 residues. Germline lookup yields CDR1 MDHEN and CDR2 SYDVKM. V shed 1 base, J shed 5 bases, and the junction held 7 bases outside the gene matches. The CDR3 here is CASSLSGQVKETQYF. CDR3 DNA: TGTGCCAGCAGTTTATCCGGACAGGTCAAGGAGACCCAGTACTTC.

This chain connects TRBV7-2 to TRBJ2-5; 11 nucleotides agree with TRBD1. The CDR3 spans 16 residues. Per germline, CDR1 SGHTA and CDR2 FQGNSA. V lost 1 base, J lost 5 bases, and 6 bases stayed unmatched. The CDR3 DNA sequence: TGTGCCAGCAGCTTAGGACCGGGACAGGGGGAGGAGACCCAGTACTTC. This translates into CASSLGPGQGEETQYF.

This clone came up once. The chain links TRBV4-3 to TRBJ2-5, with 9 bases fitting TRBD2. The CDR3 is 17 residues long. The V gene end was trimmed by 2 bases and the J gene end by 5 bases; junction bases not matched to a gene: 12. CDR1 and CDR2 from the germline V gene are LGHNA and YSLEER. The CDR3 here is CASSQSNAGGQGETQYF. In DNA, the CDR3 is TGCGCCAGCAGCCAATCCAACGCGGGAGGGCAAGGGGAGACCCAGTACTTC.